This TCR beta chain comes out of a study of neurological immune-mediated disorders. The authors made cDNA by 5'RACE with 10-nucleotide random UMIs. Every sequencing run generated over 190 million TCR-beta sequences from 15-18 subjects. TCRdb processed the 5' RACE reads anew with MiXCR; each CDR3 protein has one entry. The sample has 14,000 or so distinct CDR3 sequences, 13% seen once. For the sorted libraries, about 970,000 CD4+ or CD8+ T cells were used. Notes on the study in general: Whereas HTLV-1-associated myelopathy showed the most TCR clonal expansion, multiple sclerosis showed the least, with levels below those of healthy controls.

This clonotype was seen many times. What it binds is unknown. Germline values: CDR1 DFQATT, CDR2 SNEGSKA (reference sequence). There are 15 residues in the CDR3. V lost 0 bases and J lost 5; bases outside the gene matches: 7. The source of this sequence is a female donor with HTLV-1-associated myelopathy (HAM/TSP). Sequencing was performed on CD8+ T cells from blood. The chain combines TRBV20-1 with TRBJ2-5; 9 bases agree with TRBD2. The chain's CDR3 is CSARDGSGRMETQYF. CDR3 DNA sequence: TGCAGTGCTAGAGATGGGAGCGGGAGGATGGAGACCCAGTACTTC.